A selection of T cell receptor beta chains follows, all from one sample in a study of blood T cells in healthy people across ages. TCRdb reprocessed the 5' RACE reads via MiXCR and lists one record per CDR3 protein. Here the sample spans some 750,000 distinct CDR3 sequences, about 20% being singletons. The sample comprised blood. The receptor source for this set is a man in his 70s in good health. CDR3s include the opening cysteine and the closing phenylalanine or tryptophan. A D gene is named only where the DNA matches it firmly. Clone sizes are given selectively: once, few, many, or a class where the clone is expanded.

j_call v_call d_call clone_size cdr3_nt cdr3_aa
TRBJ1-2 TRBV20-1 TRBD1 - TGCAGTGCTAGAGCCCCACAGGGGAGAGGGGGCTACACCTTC CSARAPQGRGGYTF
TRBJ2-1 TRBV7-9 - few TGTGCCAGCAGCCAGGGCTTCTCCTACAATGAGCAGTTCTTC CASSQGFSYNEQFF
TRBJ2-5 TRBV4-2 TRBD2 few TGTGCCAGCAGCCAAGACACAGCGGGGGCACGGGAGACCCAGTACTTC CASSQDTAGARETQYF
TRBJ1-4 TRBV2 TRBD1 few TGTGCCAGCAGTGGCCTACAGGGGGCTAATGAAAAACTGTTTTTT CASSGLQGANEKLFF
TRBJ1-2 TRBV19 - - TGTGCCAGTTCTAGAGTCCGGAATGGGAACTATGGCTACACCTTC CASSRVRNGNYGYTF
TRBJ1-5 TRBV24-1 TRBD1 - TGTGCCACCAGTGATACAGGGGGAGTTCAGCCCCAGCATTTT CATSDTGGVQPQHF
TRBJ2-1 TRBV25-1 TRBD2 - TGTGCCAGCAGGAAGACTAGCGGGGGGGCTAATGAGCAGTTCTTC CASRKTSGGANEQFF
TRBJ1-2 TRBV30 - few TGTGCCTGGAGCCGGGCCGCGCGAATTGGCTACACCTTC CAWSRAARIGYTF
TRBJ2-1 TRBV7-2 TRBD2 - TGTGCCAGCAGCTCTAGGACTAGCGACTACAATGAGCAGTTCTTC CASSSRTSDYNEQFF
TRBJ1-1 TRBV5-1 - - TGCGCCAGCAGCTTGGATGGGATGGGCGCTGAAGCTTTCTTT CASSLDGMGAEAFF
TRBJ1-1 TRBV12-3/TRBV12-4 - few TGTGCCAGCAGCCCCTGGGGGAGGAACACTGAAGCTTTCTTT CASSPWGRNTEAFF
TRBJ1-2 TRBV15 TRBD1 - TGTGCCACCAGCAGAGATCCGACAGGGGGCACGGATGGCTACACCTTC CATSRDPTGGTDGYTF
TRBJ2-4 TRBV7-9 - few TGTGCCAGCAGCCTGGGGGTTGGTCGGAACATTCAGTACTTC CASSLGVGRNIQYF
TRBJ2-7 TRBV20-1 TRBD2 many TGCAGTGCTAGTGATTTCTGGGGGGGTTCCTACGAGCAGTACTTC CSASDFWGGSYEQYF
TRBJ1-2 TRBV4-3 - few TGCGCCAGCAGCCAAGGCGGGTTCCAACCTAACTATGGCTACACCTTC CASSQGGFQPNYGYTF
TRBJ1-2 TRBV5-1 TRBD1 few TGCGCCAGCAGCGAAAACCGACAGGGGCGTGACGGCTACACCTTC CASSENRQGRDGYTF
TRBJ2-2 TRBV7-2 TRBD2 - TGTGCCAGCAGCTTAGTAGCTAGCGGGAGCCCGAACACCGGGGAGCTGTTTTTT CASSLVASGSPNTGELFF
TRBJ1-1 TRBV20-1 TRBD1 many TGCAGTGCTAGAGATATCGACAGGGGGTATGTTAACACTGAAGCTTTCTTT CSARDIDRGYVNTEAFF
TRBJ1-1 TRBV18 - many TGTGCCAGCTCCCGAATGAACACTGAAGCTTTCTTT CASSRMNTEAFF
TRBJ2-2 TRBV6-1 TRBD1 - TGTGCCAGCAACCTACAGGGGGGTCTGGCCGGGGAGCTGTTTTTT CASNLQGGLAGELFF
TRBJ2-7 TRBV5-1 TRBD2 few TGCGCCAGCAGCTCAGGGAGGGGCACCTACGAGCAGTACTTC CASSSGRGTYEQYF
TRBJ2-7 TRBV5-5 - few TGTGCCAGCAGCCCTCCCGACAGAGTACGATTAGTCGAGCAGTACTTC CASSPPDRVRLVEQYF
TRBJ2-1 TRBV21-1 - few TGTGCCAGCAACCTTGACAGGGGGAGGGAGCAGTTCTTC CASNLDRGREQFF
TRBJ1-2 TRBV6-6 - many TGTGCCAGCAGCCCGGCGGGCTATGGCTACACCTTC CASSPAGYGYTF
TRBJ2-1 TRBV6-6 - many TGTGCCAGCAGTTACTCGGGGCGGCCACAGAACCCCTACAATGAGCAGTTCTTC CASSYSGRPQNPYNEQFF
TRBJ1-2 TRBV7-2 - - TGTGCCAGCAGCCCCTTCGGAGAAGTAGTGCAGCCTTTTACCTTC CASSPFGEVVQPFTF
TRBJ2-2 TRBV12-5 - - TGTGCTAGTGGTCCCCCGCGCGGGGACACCGGGGAGCTGTTTTTT CASGPPRGDTGELFF
TRBJ2-5 TRBV28 TRBD2 - TGTGCCAGCAGTCCGAGATTGGGACTAAACGAGACCCAGTACTTC CASSPRLGLNETQYF
TRBJ1-4 TRBV20-1 - few TGCAGTGCTAGTGGGGCAGCAACTAATGAAAAACTGTTTTTT CSASGAATNEKLFF